This TCR beta chain was found in a study of blood T cell repertoires in COVID-19. Looking at the study overall: The study drew acute and convalescent COVID-19 samples from the United States, Italy and Spain. Sources were T cells, B-cell-depleted T cells, or PBMCs; the material itself was cDNA or gDNA.

Original methodology: How many nucleated cells were present was estimated from reference gene primer amplification. Libraries were prepared by immunoSEQ multiplex PCR; TCRdb keeps only in-frame clonotypes and omits some of them. V, J and clone size reflect that table, while D and trimming were determined from the DNA. The repertoire holds some 220,000 clones, with about 81% as singletons. Recruited during active infection, patients (from Seattle) were subsequently followed longitudinally. Trimming shortened V by 6 bases and J by 4 bases, and 6 bases separated the two germline ends. The CDR3 sequence is 12 residues long.

This chain links TRBV12-3 or TRBV12-4 with TRBJ2-2; D is uncertain. The material sequenced was peripheral blood. The TCR originated in a woman between 65 and 79 years old with COVID-19, enrolled during active disease. CDR3 in DNA: TGTGCCAGCAGCCTAACCACCGGGGAGCTGTTTTTT. Translation gives CASSLTTGELFF.